This TCR beta chain was recovered during a study of shared clonotypes between healthy human individuals. Repertoires were generated with immunoSEQ multiplex PCR, while TCRdb's copy carries only in-frame clones and drops some. The table records roughly 590,000 clones, around 95% of them present only once. Terminally differentiated effector memory CD45RA+ cells were excluded from the naive CD8 cells, which were CD45RO-negative and positively selected for CCR7. Trimming shortened V by 4 bases and J by 6 bases, and 12 bases separated the two germline ends. CDR1 and CDR2 (germline): MGHRA, YSYEKL. This CDR3 contains 14 residues.

Sequenced sample: naive CD8+ T cells sorted from blood. The chain couples TRBV4-1 to TRBJ2-2; a possible D gene is TRBD2 (6 bases). The origin of this receptor is a woman in her twenties or thirties in good health. The CDR3 region has the DNA TGCGCCAGCAGCCTTGGACTATTCTCCGGGGAGCTGTTTTTT. Protein: CASSLGLFSGELFF.